This T cell receptor (beta chain) was recorded in a study (dated by TCRdb to about 2016). Receptors were amplified or captured by RT-PCR. For sequencing, an Illumina MiSeq was employed. The public sequencing data were trimmed at Q25 with fastp and processed into clonotypes with MiXCR by TCRdb, which kept only in-frame beta chains. Here each entry gathers all rows of one CDR3 protein and keeps the most common genes and DNA. Within this sample are about 680,000 distinct CDR3 sequences, with approximately 15% of them counted one time only. Together, the top ten hold roughly 3.9% of the sample. V is reduced by 5 bases and J by 2 bases, leaving a spacing of 9 bases between them. Via the germline V gene, CDR1 is SGHTA and CDR2 FQGTGA. The CDR3 contains 13 residues, cysteine and phenylalanine counted. The kept DNA is CDR3 alone, 39 bases in frame from the first base. The table lists this clonotype with many counts. The antigen it binds to is not known. Per-base qualities were not stored, and no clone one base away is much larger.

The sequenced sample was memory CD4+ T cells from blood. The chain is made from TRBV7-3 and TRBJ1-2; the best D guess is TRBD1, with 5 bases matching. The TCR sequence derives from a female donor in good health, serving as a healthy control. The DNA reads TGTGCCAGCAGCCTGGACAAAAACTATGGCTACACCTTC. It is translated as CASSLDKNYGYTF.